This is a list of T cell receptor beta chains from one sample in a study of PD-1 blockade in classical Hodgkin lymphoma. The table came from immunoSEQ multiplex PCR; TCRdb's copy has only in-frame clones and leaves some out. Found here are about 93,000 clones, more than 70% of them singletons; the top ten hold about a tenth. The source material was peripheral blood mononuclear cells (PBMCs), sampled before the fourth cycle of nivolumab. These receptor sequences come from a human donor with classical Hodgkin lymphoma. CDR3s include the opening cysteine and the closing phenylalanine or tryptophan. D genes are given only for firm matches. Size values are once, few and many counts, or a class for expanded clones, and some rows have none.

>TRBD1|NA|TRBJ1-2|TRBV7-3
TGTGCCAGCAGCTTAACCCACACTGCGGGACAGGGAGGTGGCTACACCTTC
CASSLTHTAGQGGGYTF
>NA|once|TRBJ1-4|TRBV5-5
TGTGCCAGCAGCTTGGTGGGTAAAGAAAAACTGTTTTTT
CASSLVGKEKLFF
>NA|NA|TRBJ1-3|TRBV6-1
TGTGCCAGCAGTGAAGCTTGGCAGGCGAACTCTGGAAACACCATATATTTT
CASSEAWQANSGNTIYF
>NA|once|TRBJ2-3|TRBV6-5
TGTGCCAGCAGCCCCGCGGGGGCAGGGACAGATACGCAGTATTTT
CASSPAGAGTDTQYF
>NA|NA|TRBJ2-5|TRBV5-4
TGTGCCAGCAGCCGGGGCGCGACAGACCAAGAGACCCAGTACTTC
CASSRGATDQETQYF
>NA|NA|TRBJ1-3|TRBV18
TGTGCCAGCTCACCAACCCCCGGACAGAGGACTGGAAACACCATATATTTT
CASSPTPGQRTGNTIYF
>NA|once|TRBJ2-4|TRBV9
TGTGCCAGCAGCGTTGGTGACAGGACTCACTCCTACCTAGCCAAAAACATTCAGTACTTC
CASSVGDRTHSYLAKNIQYF
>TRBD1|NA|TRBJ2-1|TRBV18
TGTGCCAGCTCACCAGAGTGGGACAGTCTCAATGAGCAGTTCTTC
CASSPEWDSLNEQFF
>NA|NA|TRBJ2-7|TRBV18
TGTGCCAGCTCACCAGGTGGGTCCCCACTGGCGTACGAGCAGTACTTC
CASSPGGSPLAYEQYF
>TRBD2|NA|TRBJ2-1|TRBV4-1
TGCGCCAGCAGCCTTCTAGCGGGGGGATACAATGAGCAGTTCTTC
CASSLLAGGYNEQFF
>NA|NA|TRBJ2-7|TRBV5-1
TGCGCCAGCAGCATGGGGTCCTACGAGCAGTACTTC
CASSMGSYEQYF
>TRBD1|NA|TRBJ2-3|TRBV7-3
TGTGCCAGCAGCTTAGGACAGGGGAGCCCAGATACGCAGTATTTT
CASSLGQGSPDTQYF
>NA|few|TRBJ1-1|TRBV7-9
TGTGCCAGCAGCTTGTCGCTTGGTATCACTGAAGCTTTCTTT
CASSLSLGITEAFF
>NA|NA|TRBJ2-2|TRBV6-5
TGTGCCAGCAGTCTCCCGACCGGGGAGCTGTTTTTT
CASSLPTGELFF
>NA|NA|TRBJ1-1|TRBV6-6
TGTGCCAGCAGCGGACGAATGAACACTGAAGCTTTCTTT
CASSGRMNTEAFF
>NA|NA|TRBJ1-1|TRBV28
TGTGCCAGCAGTTTATCCAGGAACACTGAAGCTTTCTTT
CASSLSRNTEAFF
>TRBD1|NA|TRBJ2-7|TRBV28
TGTGCCAGCAGTTTGGACAGGTGGGAGCAGTACTTC
CASSLDRWEQYF
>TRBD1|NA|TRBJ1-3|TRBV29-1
TGCAGCGTTGTAGGTGGGACAGGGAACTCTGGAAACACCATATATTTT
CSVVGGTGNSGNTIYF
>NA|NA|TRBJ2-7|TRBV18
TGTGCCAGCTCACCCCGATCATACTCCTACGAGCAGTACTTC
CASSPRSYSYEQYF
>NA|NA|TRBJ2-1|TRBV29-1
TGCAGCGTCTCTGCTGGACACAAGTTCTTC
CSVSAGHKFF
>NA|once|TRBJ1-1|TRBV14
TGTGCCAGCAGCTTAGGGACCGTGTACACTGAAGCTTTCTTT
CASSLGTVYTEAFF
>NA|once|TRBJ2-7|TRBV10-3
TGTGCCATCAGTGATCGGGATCCCCAGGGCGAGCAGTACTTC
CAISDRDPQGEQYF
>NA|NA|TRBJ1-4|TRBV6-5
TGTGCCAGCAGTTTACGGGGCTGGGAAAAACTGTTTTTT
CASSLRGWEKLFF
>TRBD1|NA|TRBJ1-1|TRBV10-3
TGTGCCATCAGGGACAGGGCCGGCCGAAGAGCTTTCTTT
CAIRDRAGRRAFF
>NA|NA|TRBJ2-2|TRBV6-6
TGTGCCAGCAGTTACACCCCTAATGACACCGGGGAGCTGTTTTTT
CASSYTPNDTGELFF
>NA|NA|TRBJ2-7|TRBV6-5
TGTGCCAGCATCCCCGCTTGGGGGAGTTTCTACGAGCAGTACTTC
CASIPAWGSFYEQYF
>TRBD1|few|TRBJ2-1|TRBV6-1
TGTGCCCTCCGGGACAGGGGGTACAATGAGCAGTTCTTC
CALRDRGYNEQFF
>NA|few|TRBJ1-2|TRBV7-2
TGTGCCAGCAGCTTATTGCCCTCGGATGGCTACACCTTC
CASSLLPSDGYTF
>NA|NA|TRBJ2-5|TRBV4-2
TGTGCCAGCAGCCAAGAGGGATTCGGCCCAGAGACCCAGTACTTC
CASSQEGFGPETQYF
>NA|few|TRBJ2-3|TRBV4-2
TGTGCCAGCAGCCAAGTCTTGGGGCTAGCAGCAAGCACAGATACGCAGTATTTT
CASSQVLGLAASTDTQYF
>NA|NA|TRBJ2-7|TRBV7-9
TGTGCCAGCAGCTTGGGGCATCTGGTCCACGAGCAGTACTTC
CASSLGHLVHEQYF
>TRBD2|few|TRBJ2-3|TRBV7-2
TGTGCCAGCAGCCCGCGGACTAGCGCAAGTCTCACAGATACGCAGTATTTT
CASSPRTSASLTDTQYF
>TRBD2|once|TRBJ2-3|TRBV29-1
TGCAGCACGAGGGAGGGAAGCACAGATACGCAGTATTTT
CSTREGSTDTQYF
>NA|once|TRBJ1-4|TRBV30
TGTGCCTGGAGTGTAAAGGGATTTGAAAAACTGTTTTTT
CAWSVKGFEKLFF
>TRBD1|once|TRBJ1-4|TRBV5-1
TGCGCCAGCAGCTTACTGCACCGATCGACAGGGGTGGGCGAAAAACTGTTTTTT
CASSLLHRSTGVGEKLFF
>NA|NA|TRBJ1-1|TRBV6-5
TGTGCCAGCAGTTACTCGACCCTCACTGAAGCTTTCTTT
CASSYSTLTEAFF
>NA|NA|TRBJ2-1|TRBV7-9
TGTGCCAGCAGCTTACAGGGGAAGCCCCCCAATGAGCAGTTCTTC
CASSLQGKPPNEQFF
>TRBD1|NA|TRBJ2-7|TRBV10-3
TGTGCCATCAGGGAAGGACAGGGGGCGCGGGAGCAGTACTTC
CAIREGQGAREQYF
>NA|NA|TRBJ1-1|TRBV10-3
TGTGCCATCAGTCCAACAGGGACTGAAGCTTTCTTT
CAISPTGTEAFF
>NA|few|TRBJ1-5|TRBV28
TGTGCCAGCAGTCGAGGGGGTTATAGCAATCAGCCCCAGCATTTT
CASSRGGYSNQPQHF
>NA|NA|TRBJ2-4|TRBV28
TGTGCCAGCAGTTTATCCCTGCGAGGGGAGTTTCTAGCCAAAAACATTCAGTACTTC
CASSLSLRGEFLAKNIQYF
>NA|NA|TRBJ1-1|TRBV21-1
TGTGCCAGCAGCACCCTGCCGGAAGCTTTCTTT
CASSTLPEAFF
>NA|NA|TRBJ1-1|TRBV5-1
TGCGCCAGCAGCGCAGGGATGGGAACTGAAGCTTTCTTT
CASSAGMGTEAFF
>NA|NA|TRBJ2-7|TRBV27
TGTGCCAGCAGTTTATCGGGGTTCGAGCAGTACTTC
CASSLSGFEQYF
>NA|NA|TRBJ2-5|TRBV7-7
TGTGCCAGCAGCCCGCGAAAAGGGGAGACCCAGTACTTC
CASSPRKGETQYF
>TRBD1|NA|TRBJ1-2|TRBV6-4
TGTGCCAGCAGACTCCGACAGGGGGCTGTCTATGGCTACACCTTC
CASRLRQGAVYGYTF
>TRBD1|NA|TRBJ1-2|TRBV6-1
TGTGCCAGCAGCCGAGGACAGGGACTCTATGGCTACACCTTC
CASSRGQGLYGYTF
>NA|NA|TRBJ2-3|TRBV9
TGTGCCAGCAGTCCGGACCCCGATATGCGGACGCAGTATTTT
CASSPDPDMRTQYF
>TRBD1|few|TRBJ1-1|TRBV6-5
TGTGCCAGCAGCTTTGACAGGGCATCTGAAGCTTTCTTT
CASSFDRASEAFF
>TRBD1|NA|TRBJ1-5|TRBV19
TGTGCCAGTAGTATGGACTGGACAGGAACCAGGTTGTTTCAGCCCCAGCATTTT
CASSMDWTGTRLFQPQHF
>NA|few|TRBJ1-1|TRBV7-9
TGTGCCAGCAGCTTAAATAGGGGTCAGGCCCGAGCTTTCTTT
CASSLNRGQARAFF